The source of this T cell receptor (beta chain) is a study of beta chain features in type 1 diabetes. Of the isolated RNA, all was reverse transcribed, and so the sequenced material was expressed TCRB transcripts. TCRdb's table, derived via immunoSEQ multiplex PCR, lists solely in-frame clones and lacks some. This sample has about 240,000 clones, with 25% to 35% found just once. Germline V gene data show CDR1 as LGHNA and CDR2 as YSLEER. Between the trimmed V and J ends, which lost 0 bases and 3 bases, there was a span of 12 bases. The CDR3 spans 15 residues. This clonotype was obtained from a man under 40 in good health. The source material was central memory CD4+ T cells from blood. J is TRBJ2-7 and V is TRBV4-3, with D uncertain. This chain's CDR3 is CASSQDMNSGYEQYF. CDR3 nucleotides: TGCGCCAGCAGCCAAGATATGAACTCGGGCTACGAGCAGTACTTC.